Listed here is a single TCR beta chain. Its target is unknown. Starting from 450 to 550 ng of total RNA, TCR libraries were made with linear amplification. In TCRdb, the reads were re-called with MiXCR into one record per CDR3 protein. This table has 150,000 to 200,000 distinct CDR3 sequences, around 74% appearing once. The CDR3 is 14 amino acids. From germline, CDR1 is SGHKS and CDR2 YYEKEE (reference sequence). Trimming shortened V by 4 bases and J by 2 bases, and 13 bases separated the two germline ends. This sample was included in a study of healthy donors' naive CD4 and CD8 T cells. Study-wide points: Possible naive T cell homeostatic proliferation bias remained unaddressed. Positive CDR3 charge linked to CD4+ cells, negative to CD8+ cells.

Naive T cells were sorted: CD4+CD8-CD45RO-CD45RA+ for CD4+, CD8+CD4-CD45RA+CD27bright for CD8+. The genes are TRBV5-5 and TRBJ2-7; D remains unclear. The TCR sequence derives from a pool of human donors in good health; the sample pools cells from several healthy donors. The sequencing input was naive CD4+ and CD8+ T cells sorted from blood, pooled from several donors. CDR3 sequence: CASSTSSQPYEQYF. The CDR3 nucleotides read TGTGCCAGCAGCACCTCGAGCCAACCCTACGAGCAGTACTTC.